This section outlines one T cell receptor beta chain sequence together with its context. What it binds is unknown. This entry comes from a study of radiotherapy plus CTLA-4 blockade in lung cancer. The overall study: For less than 20% of patients, objective responses occurred, and about 30% had disease control. Study-level results: Some TCR clones had been derived from tumors. These clones expanded in peripheral blood after radiotherapy plus ipilimumab.

The CDR3 covers 14 residues. The table came from immunoSEQ multiplex PCR; TCRdb's copy has only in-frame clones and leaves some out. Here the sample spans about 120,000 clones, roughly 80% being singletons. This sequence originates from a human donor with non-small cell lung cancer that progressed on radiotherapy plus ipilimumab. Some clones in this sample may be carry-over from other donors' samples. Sequenced here: peripheral blood, sampled from a patient treated with radiotherapy plus ipilimumab. The chain couples TRBV12-2 to TRBJ2-5; the D call TRBD2 from the table was never checked on the DNA. TRBV12-2 corresponds to a pseudogene. Here the CDR3 reads CASRLPGSQETQYF. The DNA for the CDR3 is TGTGCAAGTCGCTTACCGGGGTCACAAGAGACCCAGTACTTC.